This T cell receptor (beta chain) was observed in a study of Ad26.COV2.S vaccination and SARS-CoV-2 variants. For the study at large: This donor came from the COV1001 trial of Ad26.COV2.S. Study-wide results and caveats: Reportedly, spike-specific CD8+ and CD4+ T cell responses achieved substantial breadth once vaccination had taken place.

Remarks on this clone: What it binds is not known.

The J segment lost 5 bases and the V segment lost 6 bases, leaving 3 bases of the junction unmatched. Germline V lookup: CDR1 SEHNR, CDR2 FQNEAQ (reference sequence). The length of the CDR3 is 13 residues. Data came from immunoSEQ multiplex PCR; TCRdb stores just in-frame clones and leaves some out. The sample contains roughly 500,000 clones, approximately 90% of which appear only once. The treatment is: 15 to 20 received Ad26.COV2.S at low or high dose, single or two shots; about 5 received placebo; per-sample allocation not given. Following the first vaccine or placebo injection, samples were taken on day 63. This Boston cohort included adults aged 18-55 years.

The sample was peripheral blood, taken in a trial of Ad26.COV2.S vaccine versus placebo. This chain links TRBV7-9 with TRBJ2-1; TRBD1 agrees at 8 bases. This clonotype originated in a person between 18 and 65 years old who received the Ad26.COV2.S COVID-19 vaccine or a placebo. This chain's CDR3 is CASRDRVHNEQFF. CDR3 DNA: TGTGCCAGCAGGGACAGGGTACACAATGAGCAGTTCTTC.